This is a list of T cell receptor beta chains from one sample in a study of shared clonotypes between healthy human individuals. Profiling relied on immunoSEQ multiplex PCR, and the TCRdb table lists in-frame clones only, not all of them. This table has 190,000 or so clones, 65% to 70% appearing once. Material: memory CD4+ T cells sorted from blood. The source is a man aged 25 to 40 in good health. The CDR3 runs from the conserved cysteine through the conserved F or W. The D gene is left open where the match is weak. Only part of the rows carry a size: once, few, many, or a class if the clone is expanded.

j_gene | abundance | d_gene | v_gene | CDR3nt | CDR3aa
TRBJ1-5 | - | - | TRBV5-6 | TGTGCCAGCAGCTTCACGGGTGGTAGCAATCAGCCCCAGCATTTT | CASSFTGGSNQPQHF
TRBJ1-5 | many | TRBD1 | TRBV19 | TGTGCCAGTAAACACGCAGGGGGAGAAAGCAATCAGCCCCAGCATTTT | CASKHAGGESNQPQHF
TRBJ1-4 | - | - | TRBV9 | TGTGCCAGCAGCGGGGACGATAATGAAAAACTGTTTTTT | CASSGDDNEKLFF
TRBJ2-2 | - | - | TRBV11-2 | TGTGCCAGCAGCTTAGTAGGTGGGGGCACCGGGGAGCTGTTTTTT | CASSLVGGGTGELFF
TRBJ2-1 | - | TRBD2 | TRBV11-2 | TGTGCCAGCAGCTTAGCTAGCGGGAGGGGGGATGAGCAGTTCTTC | CASSLASGRGDEQFF
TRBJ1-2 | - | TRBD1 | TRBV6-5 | TGTGCCAGCAGTGCAGACAGGGGACGCGACTATGGCTACACCTTC | CASSADRGRDYGYTF
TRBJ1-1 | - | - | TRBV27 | TGTGCCAGCAGTTTGCGAGGGCTGGACACTGAAGCTTTCTTT | CASSLRGLDTEAFF
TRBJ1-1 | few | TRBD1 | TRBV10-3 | TGTGCCATCAGTGGGGACAGTTTGAACACTGAAGCTTTCTTT | CAISGDSLNTEAFF
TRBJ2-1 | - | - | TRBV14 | TGTGCCAGCAGCACACCTCTTTCTAGCTACAATGAGCAGTTCTTC | CASSTPLSSYNEQFF
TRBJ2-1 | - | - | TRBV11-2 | TGTGCCAGCAGCCCGGGGGCAGTCTCCTACAATGAGCAGTTCTTC | CASSPGAVSYNEQFF
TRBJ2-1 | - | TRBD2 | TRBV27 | TGTGCCAGCAGCCCGCGGGAGTTAACCGTCAATGAGCAGTTCTTC | CASSPRELTVNEQFF
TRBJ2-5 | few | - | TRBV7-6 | TGTGCCAGCAGCTCCAATGGGAAGAAGGCAGAGACCCAGTACTTC | CASSSNGKKAETQYF
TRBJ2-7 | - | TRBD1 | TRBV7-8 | TGTGCCAGCAGCTTAGTCCCAGGGGGCTACGAGCAGTACTTC | CASSLVPGGYEQYF
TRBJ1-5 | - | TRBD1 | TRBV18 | TGTGCCAGCTCACCCGGGACAGGGGGCACATTCGGCAATCAGCCCCAGCATTTT | CASSPGTGGTFGNQPQHF
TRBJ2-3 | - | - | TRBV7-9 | TGTGCCAGCAGCAACATTAGCCCGGGAGATACGCAGTATTTT | CASSNISPGDTQYF
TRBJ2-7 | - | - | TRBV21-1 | TGTGCCAGCAGCAGGGGGACAGGGATATCCTACGAGCAGTACTTC | CASSRGTGISYEQYF
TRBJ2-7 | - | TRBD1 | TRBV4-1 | TGCGCCAGCAGCCAAGATCACAGGGGATTATACGAGCAGTACTTC | CASSQDHRGLYEQYF
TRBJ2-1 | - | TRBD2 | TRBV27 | TGTGCCAGCAGTTTACCCCGACTAGCGGGAGGGCCTAATCCTGAGCAGTTCTTC | CASSLPRLAGGPNPEQFF
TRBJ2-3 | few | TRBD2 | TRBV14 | TGTGCCAGCAGTGTACTAGCGGGAGCGGCGGGAGCGGCAGATACGCAGTATTTT | CASSVLAGAAGAADTQYF
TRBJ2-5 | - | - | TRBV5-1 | TGCGCCAGCAGCTTGAGGACAGTTCAAGAGACCCAGTACTTC | CASSLRTVQETQYF
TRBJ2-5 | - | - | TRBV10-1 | TGCGCCAGCAGTGAGCTCGGCGAGACCCAGTACTTC | CASSELGETQYF
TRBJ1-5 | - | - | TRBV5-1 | TGCGCCAGCAGCTTGGACTCTTACGGGGAGGGGACCCAGCATTTT | CASSLDSYGEGTQHF
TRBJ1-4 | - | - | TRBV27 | TGTGCCAGCAGTCTACAAACCGTGACAGGAGGAAATGAAAAACTGTTTTTT | CASSLQTVTGGNEKLFF
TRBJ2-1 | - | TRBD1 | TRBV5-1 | TGCGCCAGCAGCTCCCGGACAGGCCCTGAGCAGTTCTTC | CASSSRTGPEQFF
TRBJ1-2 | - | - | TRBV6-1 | TGTGCCAGCAGATCAGGGCGGGGAACGGTGTATGGCTACACCTTC | CASRSGRGTVYGYTF
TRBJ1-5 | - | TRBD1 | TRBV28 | TGTGCCAGCAGTCCCCGACAGGGACCAAATCAGCCCCAGCATTTT | CASSPRQGPNQPQHF
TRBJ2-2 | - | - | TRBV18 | TGTGCCAGCTTGACTGCCACCGGGGAGCTGTTTTTT | CASLTATGELFF
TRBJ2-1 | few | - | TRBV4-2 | TGTGCCAGCAGCCATCCCGGGACCCGGGGTGAGCAGTTCTTC | CASSHPGTRGEQFF
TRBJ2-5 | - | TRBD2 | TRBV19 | TGTGCCAGTTGTACGACCTGGGGGGGAGAGACCCAGTACTTC | CASCTTWGGETQYF
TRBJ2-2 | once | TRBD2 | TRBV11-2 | TGTGCCAGCAGCCAATCGGGAGGAAACACCGGGGAGCTGTTTTTT | CASSQSGGNTGELFF
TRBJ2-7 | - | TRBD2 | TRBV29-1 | TGCAGCGCACTAGCGGGAGGGCACGAGCAGTACTTC | CSALAGGHEQYF
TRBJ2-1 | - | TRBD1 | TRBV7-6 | TGTGCCAGCAGCCTAAGACAGGGGAGCTCCTACAATGAGCAGTTCTTC | CASSLRQGSSYNEQFF
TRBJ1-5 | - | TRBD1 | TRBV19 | TGTGCCAGTAGTCCCTGGGACAGGGTGGCTCAGCCCCAGCATTTT | CASSPWDRVAQPQHF
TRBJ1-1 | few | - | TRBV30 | TGTGCCTGGAGTGTCTGGGGGGCCTCGAACACTGAAGCTTTCTTT | CAWSVWGASNTEAFF
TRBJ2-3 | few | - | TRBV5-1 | TGCGCCAGCAGCGAGGGACCCCCGGGTGGTGTAGATACGCAGTATTTT | CASSEGPPGGVDTQYF
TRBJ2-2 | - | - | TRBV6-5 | TGTGCCAGCACCTTGGGGGGTATTGGAACCGGGGAGCTGTTTTTT | CASTLGGIGTGELFF
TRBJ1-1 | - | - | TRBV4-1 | TGCGCCAGCAGCCAAGATAGTATAGGACCGCAGAACACTGAAGCTTTCTTT | CASSQDSIGPQNTEAFF